Listed here are 24 T cell receptor beta chains from one sample, sequenced in a study of cytomegalovirus exposure and HLA in healthy donors. Use of 60 Vbeta and 13 Jbeta primers characterized the PCR. Sequencing was performed with immunoSEQ multiplex PCR; in TCRdb, only in-frame clones are kept and a portion is missing. The table includes some 110,000 clones, 79% detected once. Sequencing was done on a sample of PBMCs. The receptors originated from a woman younger than 30 in good health and CMV-seropositive.

This clone was seen a single time. The chain is built from TRBV10-1 and TRBJ2-3, with D uncertain. Germline loops: CDR1 WNHNN, CDR2 SYGVQD (reference sequence). The length of the CDR3 is 15 residues. The ends were cut back, 0 bases at V and 0 bases at J, with 7 bases in the middle. The CDR3 DNA follows: TGCGCCAGCAGTGAGTCGGGCCTAAGCACAGATACGCAGTATTTT. Protein sequence: CASSESGLSTDTQYF.

The chain is built from TRBV28 and TRBJ2-1; 13 bases agree with TRBD2. This CDR3 spans 15 amino acids. The germline CDR1 and CDR2 sequences are MDHEN and SYDVKM. V shed 5 bases and J 8 bases; nucleotides not matched to a gene: 6. This chain's CDR3 is CASSIGTSGNDEQFF. CDR3 nucleotide sequence: TGTGCCAGCAGTATCGGGACTAGCGGGAACGATGAGCAGTTCTTC.

This clone was seen more than once but under ten times. V gene TRBV4-1 combines with J gene TRBJ1-4, with a tentative D call TRBD1 (6 bases). CDR1 and CDR2 from the germline V gene are MGHRA and YSYEKL. The CDR3 consists of 15 residues. The V end was cut by 0 bases, the J end by 8 bases, with 13 bases between. This CDR3 reads CASSQETGPWEKLFF. DNA for the CDR3: TGCGCCAGCAGCCAAGAGACAGGCCCTTGGGAAAAACTGTTTTTT.

The rearrangement links TRBV6-5 to TRBJ2-1; D is possibly TRBD2 (6 bases). Germline values: CDR1 MNHEY, CDR2 SVGAGI. The CDR3 spans 16 residues. V was shortened by 0 bases and J by 6 bases, with 15 bases between the two germline ends. This CDR3 is CASSYSKTRILNEQFF. DNA for the CDR3: TGTGCCAGCAGTTACTCGAAGACTAGGATCCTCAATGAGCAGTTCTTC.

This clone was counted only a few times. The J gene is TRBJ1-1, the V gene TRBV6-5; 8 nucleotides line up with TRBD1. The CDR3 spans 12 residues. The junction had 8 bases not matched to a gene; V was cut back by 6 bases and J by 11 bases. Germline V gene data show CDR1 as MNHEY and CDR2 as SVGAGI. The CDR3 spells CASSPDRVTAFF. Here the CDR3 DNA reads TGTGCCAGCAGCCCGGACAGGGTTACGGCTTTCTTT.

The rearrangement links TRBV9 to TRBJ2-3, with D tentatively TRBD2 (6 bases). This CDR3 has 14 residues. Germline CDR1 SGDLS, CDR2 YYNGEE. The germline V and J ends were trimmed by 8 bases and 8 bases, with 21 bases remaining between them. CDR3 loop: CASGNSKGTGTQYF. CDR3 nucleotides: TGTGCCAGTGGAAATAGTAAGGGGACTGGTACGCAGTATTTT.

J is TRBJ1-3 and V is TRBV19; D call uncertain. Looked up from germline, CDR1 is LNHDA and CDR2 is SQIVND (reference sequence). This CDR3 region has 13 residues. Trimming pared 5 bases from V and 0 bases from J, leaving 5 bases between. CDR3 region: CASSSSSGNTIYF. The CDR3 bases are TGTGCCAGTAGTTCTAGCTCTGGAAACACCATATATTTT.

The chain employs TRBV19 and TRBJ1-3, with D unresolved. Trimming left V 6 bases short and J 4 bases short, with 13 bases between. The CDR3 extends over 14 amino acids. Looked up from germline, CDR1 is LNHDA and CDR2 is SQIVND (reference sequence). CDR3 in amino acids: CASSLRMRGNTIYF. CDR3 nucleotide sequence: TGTGCCAGTAGCCTACGGATGAGGGGAAACACCATATATTTT.

The CDR3 nucleotides are TGTGCCAGCAGCTTGGATATAGGGGGCTACGAGCAGTACTTC. As protein: CASSLDIGGYEQYF. The chain links TRBV5-4 to TRBJ2-7; possible D gene TRBD1, 6 bases. Looked up from germline, CDR1 is SGHNT and CDR2 is YYREEE (reference sequence). This CDR3 is 14 amino acids long. V lost 0 bases and J 3 bases, leaving 10 bases between the germline ends.

This sequence joins TRBV6-5 and TRBJ2-7; 8 bases are shared with TRBD2. Germline lookup yields CDR1 MNHEY and CDR2 SVGAGI. The trim removed 10 bases at V and 3 bases at J, leaving 11 bases unmatched. The CDR3 is 14 residues long. In nucleotides, the CDR3 is TGTGCCACCCGTTATGCGGGAGGATTCTACGAGCAGTACTTC. This codes for CATRYAGGFYEQYF.

CDR3 DNA: TGTGCCAGCAGCTTAGTGGAGGATCAGCCCCAGCATTTT. Its protein product is CASSLVEDQPQHF. The rearrangement uses TRBV7-2 and TRBJ1-5; unclear D gene. CDR3 length: 13 residues. Deletions cut 1 base from V and 5 bases from J, with 6 bases between. Germline CDR1 is SGHTA and CDR2 is FQGNSA.

The CDR3 sequence: CASSAPGGAGGPDEQFF. The CDR3 region has the DNA TGTGCCAGCAGCGCCCCAGGGGGAGCGGGAGGGCCCGATGAGCAGTTCTTC. J is TRBJ2-1 and V is TRBV9; 10 positions match TRBD2. Germline assignment: CDR1 SGDLS and CDR2 YYNGEE. Trimming took 3 bases from V and 8 from J; bases not matched to a gene: 14. The length of the CDR3 is 17 residues.

This sequence joins TRBV27 and TRBJ2-5; the match to TRBD1 covers 8 bases. J was trimmed by 2 bases and V by 3 bases; bases with no gene match: 8. Looked up from germline, CDR1 is MNHEY and CDR2 is SMNVEV (reference sequence). The CDR3 is 16 residues long. CDR3 protein: CASSFQGAWAQETQYF. The CDR3, as DNA: TGTGCCAGCAGTTTCCAGGGGGCCTGGGCACAAGAGACCCAGTACTTC.

This chain connects TRBV6-1 to TRBJ2-4; 15 positions match TRBD2. This CDR3 has 19 residues. Germline-derived CDR1 and CDR2 are MNHNS and SASEGT. V shed 4 bases and J 6 bases; nucleotides not matched to a gene: 13. DNA of the CDR3: TGTGCCAGCAGTGGGGGATTCTGGACTAGCGGGAGGGGAGGAAACATTCAGTACTTC. Residues: CASSGGFWTSGRGGNIQYF.

The rearrangement joins TRBV9 to TRBJ2-7; 16 bases map to TRBD2. Germline CDR1 reads SGDLS; CDR2 reads YYNGEE. CDR3 length: 19 amino acids. Unmatched junction bases numbered 14, after V lost 1 base and J lost 7 bases. Here the CDR3 DNA reads TGTGCCAGCAGCGTACAGGGGACTAGCGGGAGGGCCTCCTCAGGAGAGCAGTACTTC. It codes for CASSVQGTSGRASSGEQYF.

J is TRBJ1-6 and V is TRBV2; 9 nucleotides match TRBD1. The V segment lost 6 bases and the J segment 10 bases; nucleotides outside the gene matches: 10. This CDR3 has 15 amino acids. Germline V gene sequence: CDR1 SNHLY, CDR2 FYNNEI. This chain's CDR3 is CASSGDRVGYSPLHF. The CDR3, as DNA: TGTGCCAGCAGCGGGGACAGGGTGGGGTACTCACCCCTCCACTTT.

The chain joins TRBV5-4 to TRBJ1-2; D is possibly TRBD1 (6 bases). V was cut by 5 bases and J by 4 bases, with 15 bases left in between. The CDR3 loop spans 14 amino acids. Per germline, CDR1 SGHNT and CDR2 YYREEE (reference sequence). The DNA for the CDR3 is TGTGCCAGCAGTCTGACAGGAACCCTCTATGGCTACACCTTC. This codes for CASSLTGTLYGYTF.

The gene calls are TRBV9 and TRBJ2-3; TRBD2 aligns across 7 bases. Trimming took 3 bases from V and 2 from J; bases not matched to a gene: 3. The CDR3 length is 14 residues. Germline CDR1 SGDLS, CDR2 YYNGEE. CDR3 nucleotides: TGTGCCAGCAGCGCTAGCGGTCACACAGATACGCAGTATTTT. It specifies CASSASGHTDTQYF.

As for this clone: Other DNA variants within this sample encode the same CDR3. This rearrangement joins TRBV19 to TRBJ2-3; 10 bases line up with TRBD2. CDR3 length: 16 residues. Germline V gene lookup returns CDR1 LNHDA and CDR2 SQIVND (reference sequence). The V segment lost 5 bases and the J segment 2 bases; nucleotides outside the gene matches: 7. CDR3 sequence (DNA): TGTGCCAGTAGTTCCGCACTAGCGGGGAACACAGATACGCAGTATTTT. Encoded protein: CASSSALAGNTDTQYF.

This rearrangement joins TRBV25-1 to TRBJ1-2; D gene ambiguous. CDR1 is MGHDK, CDR2 SYGVNS, per germline. The CDR3 runs 16 residues. The germline V and J ends were trimmed by 1 base and 2 bases, with 14 bases remaining between them. The CDR3 loop is CASSESVYHPNYGYTF. The CDR3 DNA reads as TGTGCCAGCAGTGAATCGGTGTACCATCCCAACTATGGCTACACCTTC.

The chain combines TRBV10-2 with TRBJ1-1, with unresolved D. Trimming took off 8 bases at V and 5 bases at J, with 9 bases between the two ends. The length of the CDR3 is 11 residues. Per the germline V gene, CDR1 is WSHSY and CDR2 is SAAADI. CDR3 in amino acids: CASGRRTEAFF. Here the CDR3 DNA reads TGCGCCAGCGGGAGGCGGACTGAAGCTTTCTTT.

The V call is TRBV25-1, the J call TRBJ1-5, with D possibly matching TRBD1 (6 bases). Germline V gives CDR1 MGHDK, CDR2 SYGVNS. V was clipped by 2 bases and J by 6 bases, with 11 bases between them. This CDR3 comprises 14 residues. This chain's CDR3 is CASSEIGGGQPQHF. The CDR3 nucleotides read TGTGCCAGCAGTGAAATAGGGGGGGGTCAGCCCCAGCATTTT.

CDR3 protein: CASSRDRGNTGELFF. The CDR3 bases are TGTGCCAGCAGCCGGGACAGGGGAAACACCGGGGAGCTGTTTTTT. This chain joins TRBV21-1 and TRBJ2-2; whether TRBD1, the table's D call, matches the DNA was not checked. TRBV21-1 is deemed a pseudogene. CDR3 size: 15 residues.

The gene calls are TRBV6-4 and TRBJ1-1; D perhaps matches TRBD1 (6 bases). The CDR3 spans 16 residues. Trimming left V 9 bases short and J 1 base short, with 21 bases between. CDR1 MRHNA and CDR2 SNTAGT come from the germline V gene. Here the CDR3 reads CARSGVVQVKNTEAFF. CDR3 bases: TGTGCCAGGTCAGGGGTCGTTCAAGTAAAGAACACTGAAGCTTTCTTT.